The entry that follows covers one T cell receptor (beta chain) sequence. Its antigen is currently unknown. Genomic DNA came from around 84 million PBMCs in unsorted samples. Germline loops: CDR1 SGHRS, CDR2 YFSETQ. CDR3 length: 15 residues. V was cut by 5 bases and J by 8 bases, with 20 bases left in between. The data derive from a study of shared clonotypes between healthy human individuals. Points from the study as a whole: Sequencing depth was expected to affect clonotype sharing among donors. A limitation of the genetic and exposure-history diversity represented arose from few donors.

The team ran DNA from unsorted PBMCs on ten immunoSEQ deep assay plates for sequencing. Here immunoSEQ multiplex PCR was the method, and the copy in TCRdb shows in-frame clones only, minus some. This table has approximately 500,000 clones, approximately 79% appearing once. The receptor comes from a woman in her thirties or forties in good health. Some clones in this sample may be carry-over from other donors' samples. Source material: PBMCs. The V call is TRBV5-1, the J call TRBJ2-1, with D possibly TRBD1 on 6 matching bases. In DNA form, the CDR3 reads TGCGCCAGCAGGCTGGGGGCAGGACGTCTTCATGAGCAGTTCTTC. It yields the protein CASRLGAGRLHEQFF.